Shown below are 4 T cell receptor beta chains from a single sample sequenced in a study of T cell repertoires in cytomegalovirus infection (dated 2019 in TCRdb). The sequencer listed for this sample is Illumina HiSeq 1500. The public reads were quality trimmed at Q25 with fastp and then assembled into clones with MiXCR by TCRdb, keeping productive beta chains. When rows share a CDR3 protein, they turn into one entry using the most common DNA and genes. A total of about 530,000 distinct CDR3 sequences appear in this sample, approximately 25% of them only once. The ten largest clones take up roughly 13% of the sample. Sequencing was carried out using PBMCs. Receptors originate from a human donor in good health (CMV status not recorded). Some clones in this sample may be carry-over from other donors' samples.

This clonotype was detected a few times. The chain employs TRBV7-6 and TRBJ2-5; D could derive from TRBD1 or TRBD2 (5 bases each). V was cut by 2 bases and J by 4 bases, with 29 bases left in between. Germline assignment: CDR1 SGHVS and CDR2 FNYEAQ. The CDR3 is 20 residues long. In nucleotides, the CDR3 is TGTGCCAGCAGCTTACCCATAATGAGGAAACCGGGACGCCCTGGAGAGACCCAGTACTTC. Amino acid sequence: CASSLPIMRKPGRPGETQYF. Full variable domain (remainder filled in from reference TRBV7-6 and TRBJ2-5): GAGVSQSPRYKVTKRGQDVALRCDPISGHVSLYWYRQALGQGPEFLTYFNYEAQQDKSGLPNDRFSAERPEGSISTLTIQRTEQRDSAMYRCASSLPIMRKPGRPGETQYFGPGTRLLVL.

J is TRBJ1-3 and V is TRBV7-9; no clear D. Trimming shortened V by 3 bases and J by 0 bases, and 9 bases separated the two germline ends. The CDR3 is 15 residues long. CDR1 is SEHNR and CDR2 is FQNEAQ in the germline V gene (reference sequence). The CDR3 DNA sequence: TGTGCCAGCAGCTTTGGCAGGAGCTCTGGAAACACCATATATTTT. This sequence encodes CASSFGRSSGNTIYF.

This clonotype has ten or more counts. The chain combines TRBV19 with TRBJ2-3; the D gene could be TRBD1 or TRBD2 (5 bases each). Trimming removed 9 bases at V and 0 bases at J, with 13 bases between. This CDR3 region has 14 residues. Germline CDR1 and CDR2: LNHDA and SQIVND (reference sequence). CDR3 nucleotide sequence: TGTGCCAGCAGCATCGGGGCTAGCACAGATACGCAGTATTTT. Translation: CASSIGASTDTQYF.

The genes are TRBV19 and TRBJ2-7; TRBD2 matches 8 bases. CDR3 length equals 15 residues. CDR1 LNHDA and CDR2 SQIVND come from the germline V gene (reference sequence). J lost 11 bases, V lost 5 bases, and 17 bases had no gene match. CDR3 sequence reads: CASSRTVSGGSLKYF. CDR3 sequence (DNA): TGTGCCAGTAGTCGGACGGTGAGCGGGGGCTCGTTGAAGTACTTC.